This T cell receptor (beta chain) was obtained from a study of T cells expressing NK-cell markers. Across the study: In the group of eight sequenced donors, seven were HCMV-seropositive and one was seronegative. Whole-study results and caveats: Nothing established the HCMV specificity of expanded NKG2C+ T cell clones. The contribution of dominant NKG2C+ clonotypes to CD8+ T cells in five to seven donors was roughly 1.0-7.5%. These clonotypes also led the CD3+CD56-NKG2C+ fraction in a handful of donors.

Germline V CDR1 and CDR2: DFQATT, SNEGSKA (reference sequence). The CDR3 has 13 amino acids. TCRdb re-called the 5' RACE reads and gives one entry per CDR3 protein, without DNA. The sample's table shows 350,000 to 450,000 distinct CDR3 sequences. Details on this clonotype: Its antigen is unknown.

Material for sequencing was blood T cells: a sorted CD56 or NKG2C T cell subset, CD4+ or CD8+ T cells, or bulk PBMC T cells (not recorded which). This chain joins TRBV20-1 and TRBJ2-1; the D call from TCRdb, TRBD2, cannot be confirmed without DNA. The sequence was obtained from a man aged 18-75 years in good health. This CDR3 reads CSPTSGHYNEQFF.